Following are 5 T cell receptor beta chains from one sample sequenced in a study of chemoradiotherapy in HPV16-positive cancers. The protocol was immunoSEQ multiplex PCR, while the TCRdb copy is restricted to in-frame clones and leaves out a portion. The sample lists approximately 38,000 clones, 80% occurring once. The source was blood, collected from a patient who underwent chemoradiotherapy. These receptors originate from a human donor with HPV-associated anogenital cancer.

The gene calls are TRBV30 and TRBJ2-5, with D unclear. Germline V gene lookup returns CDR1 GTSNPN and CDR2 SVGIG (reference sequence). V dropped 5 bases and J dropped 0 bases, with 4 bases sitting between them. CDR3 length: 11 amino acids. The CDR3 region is CAWQHQETQYF. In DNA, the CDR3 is TGTGCCTGGCAACACCAAGAGACCCAGTACTTC. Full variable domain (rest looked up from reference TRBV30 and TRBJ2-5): SQTIHQWPATLVQPVGSPLSLECTVEGTSNPNLYWYRQAAGRGLQLLFYSVGIGQISSEVPQNLSASRPQDRQFILSSKKLLLSDSGFYLCAWQHQETQYFGPGTRLLVL.

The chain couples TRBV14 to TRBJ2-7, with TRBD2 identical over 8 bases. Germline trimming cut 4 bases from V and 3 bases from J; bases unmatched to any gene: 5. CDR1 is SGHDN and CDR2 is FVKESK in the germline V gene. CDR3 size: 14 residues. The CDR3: CASSPRGGDYEQYF. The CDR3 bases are TGTGCCAGCAGCCCACGGGGGGGGGACTACGAGCAGTACTTC.

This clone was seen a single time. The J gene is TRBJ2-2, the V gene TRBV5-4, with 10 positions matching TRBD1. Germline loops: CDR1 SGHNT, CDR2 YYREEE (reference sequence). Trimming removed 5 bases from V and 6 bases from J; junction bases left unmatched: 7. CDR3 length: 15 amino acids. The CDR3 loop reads CASRAGTGEAGELFF. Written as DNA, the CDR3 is TGTGCCAGCAGGGCCGGGACAGGGGAGGCCGGGGAGCTGTTTTTT.

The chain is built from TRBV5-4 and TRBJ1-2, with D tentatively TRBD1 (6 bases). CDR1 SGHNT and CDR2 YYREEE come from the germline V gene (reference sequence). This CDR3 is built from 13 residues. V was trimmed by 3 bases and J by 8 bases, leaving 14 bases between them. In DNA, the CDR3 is TGTGCCAGCAGCTCAACCACAGGGAACGGCTACACCTTC. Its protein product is CASSSTTGNGYTF.

This CDR3 reads CASSSGPRSAEAFF. The CDR3 DNA sequence: TGCGCCAGCAGCAGCGGTCCCCGGAGCGCTGAAGCTTTCTTT. The chain is built from TRBV5-1 and TRBJ1-1, with D unresolved. Per germline, CDR1 SGHRS and CDR2 YFSETQ. The germline V and J ends were trimmed by 4 bases and 6 bases, with 16 bases remaining between them. The CDR3 runs to 14 residues.